This T cell receptor (beta chain) was sequenced in a study of identical twins. TCRdb reprocessed the 5' RACE reads via MiXCR and lists one record per CDR3 protein. The repertoire holds roughly 570,000 distinct CDR3 sequences, with 9% to 10% as singletons. This CDR3 region has 15 residues. Between the trimmed V and J ends, which lost 8 bases and 0 bases, there was a span of 17 bases. CDR1 KGHSY and CDR2 FQNENV come from the germline V gene. This sample was also put to use in a study of yellow fever vaccine responses in identical twins.

This sequence originates from a woman younger than 30 in good health. Sequences were obtained from PBMCs. This chain connects TRBV16 to TRBJ2-7; the D gene could be TRBD1 or TRBD2 (5 bases each). The CDR3 DNA is TGTGCCAGCGCACCCCCGGCAGGGAGCTCCTACGAGCAGTACTTC. Translation gives CASAPPAGSSYEQYF.